The source of this T cell receptor (beta chain) is a study of blood T cell repertoires in COVID-19 (dated by TCRdb to 2018 to 2020). Turning to the overall study: Collaborator samples came from the United States, Italy and Spain and covered acute and convalescent phases of COVID-19. The material from the prospective study consisted of cDNA or gDNA derived from T cells, B-cell-depleted T cells, or PBMCs. Subjects who had been exposed to COVID-19, were actively infected with it, or had recovered from it provided the deeply sampled blood TCRbeta repertoires that made up the dataset. The repertoires were released in a freely available public database meant as a resource for research on the immune response to SARS-CoV-2. The samples were drawn from two sources: the first 160 participants of the ongoing ImmuneRACE study, and over 950 subjects contributed by 6 global collaborators. Nearly every sample came with metadata listing a de-identified subject ID, COVID-19 status, age in years and sex. Where available, HLA class I and class II types were taken from metadata supplied by the sample provider and were not determined by assay-based typing. The full study reports these points: How much clinical and demographic metadata was included differed by source and by participant, and the metadata was provided uncurated.

Including cysteine and phenylalanine, the CDR3 has 16 amino acids. Here the CDR3 DNA is all that survives: 48 bases in frame from base 1. V sheds 3 bases and J sheds 2 bases, leaving 15 bases between their ends. From the germline V gene, CDR1 is KGHDR and CDR2 is SFDVKD. This clone was observed a few times. Its antigen specificity is not known. No per-base quality is available; no much larger clone lies one base away. TCRbeta CDR3 regions were amplified from genomic DNA by means of the immunoSEQ Assay, a bias-controlled multiplex PCR. The authors processed their data as follows. Within the assay, amplification of reference gene primers was used to estimate how many nucleated cells each sample contained. To quantify the absolute abundance of each unique TCRbeta CDR3 rearrangement, sequence reads were collapsed and filtered. Productive Simpson clonality was computed per sample as the square root of Simpson's diversity index over productive rearrangements. Not all clones reach the TCRdb copy of this immuneACCESS table, which keeps in-frame sequences only. Checked studies attribute under half of the gap to unresolved V genes and leave the rest unexplained. Clone size and V and J calls were adopted from that table, with D and trimming inferred from the DNA. Recorded for this sample are about 130,000 clones; around 82% of them occurred a single time. Around 6% of the sample comes from the top ten.

In the prospective study, participants were about 18 to 89 years old, resided in under 30 geographic areas of the United States, and were enrolled through a virtual design. In the prospective study, cohorts were assigned on the basis of participant-reported clinical history obtained from a screening survey and a study questionnaire. Recovered participants in ImmuneRACE Cohort 3 were defined by two consecutive negative NP/OP PCR tests, clearance by a healthcare professional, or resolution of symptoms. Mobile phlebotomists in the prospective study collected whole blood, serum and a nasopharyngeal or oropharyngeal swab from every participant. Prospective study participants could optionally give additional blood draws and questionnaires over an approximately 2-month period. Before DNA extraction, prospective study blood samples were shipped either frozen or at room temperature.

The TCR sequence derives from a woman in her fifties or sixties who had recovered from COVID-19. Here the chain combines TRBV24-1 and TRBJ2-5; TRBD2 is a weak D gene call, 6 bases matching. Material: PBMCs or T cells enriched from blood (not recorded which). This receptor carries the CDR3 CATSDPTGGAQETQYF. The nucleotide sequence reads as follows: TGTGCCACCAGTGATCCCACCGGAGGGGCGCAAGAGACCCAGTACTTC.